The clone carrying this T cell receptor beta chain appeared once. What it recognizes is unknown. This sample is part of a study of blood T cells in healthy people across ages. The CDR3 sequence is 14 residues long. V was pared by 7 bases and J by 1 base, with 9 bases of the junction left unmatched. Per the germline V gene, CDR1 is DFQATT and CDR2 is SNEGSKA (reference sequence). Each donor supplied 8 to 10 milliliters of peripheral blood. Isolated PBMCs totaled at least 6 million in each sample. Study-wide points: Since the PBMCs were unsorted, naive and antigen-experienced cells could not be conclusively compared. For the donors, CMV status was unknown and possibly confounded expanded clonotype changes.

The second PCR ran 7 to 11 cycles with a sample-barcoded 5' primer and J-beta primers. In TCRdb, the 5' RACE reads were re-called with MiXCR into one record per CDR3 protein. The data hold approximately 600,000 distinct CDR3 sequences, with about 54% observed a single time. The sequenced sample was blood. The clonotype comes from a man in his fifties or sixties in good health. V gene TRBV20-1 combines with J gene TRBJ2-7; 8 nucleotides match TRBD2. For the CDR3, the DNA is TGCAGTGTGGCGGGAGGCGGGGCATCCTACGAGCAGTACTTC. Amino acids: CSVAGGGASYEQYF.